This T cell receptor beta chain originates from a study of T cell responses to AZD1222 COVID-19 vaccine (dated by TCRdb to the early 2020s). A note on the overall study: TCR sequencing was performed for more than 230 trial participants, of whom 200 to 220 were given two doses of AZD1222 and some 25 were given two doses of MenACWY control vaccine. Enrollment into the trials was organized by age into subgroups of 18-55, 56-69 and 70-plus years, and those subgroups contained approximately 150, 30 and 60 TCR-sequenced participants, respectively. What the work shows at the level of the full study, not this receptor alone: Participants were mostly white British and included more females than males, and it was suggested by the authors that clonal diversity may have been underestimated. Reportedly, almost half of the unique spike-specific TCRs recognized epitopes lying outside the regions that are mutated in the B.1.351 and B.1.1.7 variants. Because no day 14 peak-response samples were available, repertoires were characterized only after the peak T cell response. After two AZD1222 doses, both the breadth and the depth of spike-specific TCRs were significantly higher than at day 0 and than in MenACWY recipients. The whole spike protein was spanned by vaccine-associated CD4 TCRs, and dominant responses were seen in regions 160-218 and 743-854. The 56-69-year group was small, and its depth increase did not reach significance, likely because of low power. Conclusions about previously exposed vaccinees are limited because only a handful of AZD1222 recipients were SARS-CoV-2 seropositive at baseline.

The sample's time point, from its label and the paper: baseline before first vaccination. What this sample's treatment or condition label stands for: meningococcal conjugate vaccine given as trial control. Vaccinee samples came from UK trials COV001 and COV002, including a single-blind randomized controlled phase 2/3 trial of AZD1222 (ChAdOx1 nCoV-19) in healthy adults. For TCRbeta chain sequencing, PBMC samples were collected from trial participants at day 0 and at day 28 after the second dose. The CDR3 regions of human TCRbeta chains were analyzed by immunosequencing. The original pipeline was this. Repertoire TCRs were matched against a reference library of SARS-CoV-2-specific TCRs generated with the MIRA antigen-specificity platform. Breadth meant the fraction of unique TCRs that were SARS-CoV-2-associated, whereas depth meant the fraction of total T cells that were SARS-CoV-2-associated. Each spike-specific TCR was assigned to its reactive spike region and to a CD4 or CD8 class using the MIRA data. Log10-transformed breadth and depth values were compared by one-way ANOVA with Sidak's multiple comparisons tests. TCRdb limited this immuneACCESS table to in-frame rearrangements with V and J called. A share of clones is missing; checked studies link under half to unresolved V genes, and the rest is unexplained. V and J calls and clone size follow that table, whereas D and trimming were derived from the DNA. For this sample there are over 150,000 clones; just over 90% appear just once. The top ten constitute around 4.5% of the sample.

About this clone itself: No antigen is known for it. No clone much larger than this one lies a single base away; base qualities are absent.

The sample was peripheral blood, taken on day 0 of MenACWY control vaccination. This sequence originates from an adult in good health.

The CDR3 is CASSIDRDTEAFF. DNA sequence: TGTGCCAGTAGTATAGATCGAGACACTGAAGCTTTCTTT. The rearranged segments are TRBV19 and TRBJ1-1, with no D gene named confidently. V sheds 0 bases and J sheds 3 bases, leaving 5 bases between their ends. The CDR3 numbers 13 residues from cysteine through phenylalanine. Just CDR3 DNA is preserved here, 39 bases in frame from base 1. The CDR1 and CDR2 encoded by the germline V gene (reference sequence) are LNHDA and SQIVND.